This T cell receptor beta chain was identified during a study of T cell responses to AZD1222 COVID-19 vaccine. This CDR3 is built from 22 residues. Per germline, CDR1 LGHNA and CDR2 YNFKEQ. V lost 4 bases and J lost 7; bases outside the gene matches: 30. Here immunoSEQ multiplex PCR was the method, and the copy in TCRdb shows in-frame clones only, minus some. The sample includes some 110,000 clones, 88% of them seen just once. Study results and caveats: At baseline, seropositivity was found in only 5 to 7 AZD1222 recipients. The sample set comprised mostly white British donors with more females, and clonal diversity was possibly underestimated.

On this clone itself: The antigen is undetermined.

The sequence came from an adult who received the AZD1222 COVID-19 vaccine. The chain recombines TRBV4-2 with TRBJ2-1, with 8 nucleotides matching TRBD2. Sequences were derived from peripheral blood, sampled 28 days after the second AZD1222 dose. CDR3 in amino acids: CASSRLIFSGVSRYAERNEQFF. The CDR3 nucleotides read TGTGCCAGCAGCCGGCTTATTTTTAGCGGGGTATCAAGGTATGCGGAAAGGAATGAGCAGTTCTTC.